This T cell receptor (beta chain) derives from a study of shared clonotypes between healthy human individuals. Using immunoSEQ multiplex PCR, the repertoire was profiled, and TCRdb retains in-frame clones only, with some absent. Here the sample spans over a million clones, 98% being singletons. This clone was counted only a few times. Its target is not known. Study outcomes and limitations: Naive subsets tended to show greater estimated richness than memory subsets. Rarefaction curves obtained for sorted subsets showed sequencing incomplete despite large depth.

Sequencing was done on a sample of naive CD4+ T cells sorted from blood. Stated subset: CD45RA+ positively selected. This TCR derives from a man aged 30-40 years in good health.

CDR3 sequence reads: CASSPPITPTF. The CDR3 DNA reads TGTGCCAGCAGCCCACCTATCACTCCCACCTTC. The chain recombines TRBV7-9 with TRBJ1-2; D not resolved. Trimming pared 5 bases from V and 13 bases from J, leaving 14 bases between. CDR3 length equals 11 residues. From germline, CDR1 is SEHNR and CDR2 FQNEAQ (reference sequence).